This T cell receptor (beta chain) was documented in a study of cytomegalovirus exposure and HLA in healthy donors. Study-wide results and caveats: Fewer than 20,000 TCR beta sequences were associated with HLA alleles at 0.05 false discovery rate in a later analysis. Most observed TCR sequences were rare, whereas some public TCRs were detected in many donors.

Germline trimming cut 4 bases from V and 8 bases from J; bases unmatched to any gene: 7. The CDR3 has 13 residues. CDR1 and CDR2 (germline): SQVTM, ANQGSEA. Primers included in the PCR were 60 Vbeta and 13 Jbeta primers. Profiling relied on immunoSEQ multiplex PCR, and the TCRdb table lists in-frame clones only, not all of them. Here the sample spans roughly 200,000 clones, roughly 8.7% being singletons. This clone was counted a few times. The antigen is not known. The clonotype originates from a woman aged 25 to 39 in good health and CMV-seropositive. Sequenced sample: PBMCs. The rearrangement uses TRBV29-1 and TRBJ1-2, with TRBD1 matching 10 bases. In DNA form, the CDR3 reads TGCAGCGTTGGGGGGACAGGGGCAGAGGGCTACACCTTC. Its translation: CSVGGTGAEGYTF.